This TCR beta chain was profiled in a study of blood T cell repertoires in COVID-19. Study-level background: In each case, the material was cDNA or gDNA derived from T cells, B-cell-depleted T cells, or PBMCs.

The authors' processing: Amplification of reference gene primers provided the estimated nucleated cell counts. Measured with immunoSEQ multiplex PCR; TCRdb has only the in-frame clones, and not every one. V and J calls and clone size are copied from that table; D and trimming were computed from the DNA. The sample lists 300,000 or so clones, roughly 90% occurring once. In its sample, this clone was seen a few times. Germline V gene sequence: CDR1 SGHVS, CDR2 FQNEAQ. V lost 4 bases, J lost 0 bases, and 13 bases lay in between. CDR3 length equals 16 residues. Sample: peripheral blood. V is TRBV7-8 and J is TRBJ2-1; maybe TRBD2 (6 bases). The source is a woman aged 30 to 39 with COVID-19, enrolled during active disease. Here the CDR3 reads CASSSGRGSSYNEQFF. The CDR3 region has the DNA TGTGCCAGCAGCTCAGGACGGGGGAGCTCCTACAATGAGCAGTTCTTC.